Here is one T cell receptor beta chain with its context. The data originate from a study of blood T cell repertoires in COVID-19. Study context: Researchers got acute and convalescent COVID-19 samples from the United States, Italy and Spain. Nucleic acid was either cDNA or gDNA, and it came from T cells, B-cell-depleted T cells, or PBMCs.

V was trimmed by 0 bases and J by 1 base, leaving 8 bases between them. The CDR3 is 15 amino acids. From germline, CDR1 is SGHNT and CDR2 YYREEE (reference sequence). Authors' processing steps: The authors estimated nucleated cell counts from reference gene primer amplification. The table came from immunoSEQ multiplex PCR; TCRdb's copy has only in-frame clones and leaves some out. V and J calls and clone size are those listed in that table; D and trimming were worked out from the DNA. The table lists roughly 250,000 clones, 65% to 85% of them singletons, with roughly 8.7% in the top ten. This chain links TRBV5-4 with TRBJ1-3; D is unclear. This receptor was obtained from a man aged 40-49 years with active or convalescent COVID-19. The sequencing sample was made of peripheral blood. The CDR3 nucleotides are TGTGCCAGCAGCTTGGGAGGGCCTTCTGGAAACACCATATATTTT. Translating gives CASSLGGPSGNTIYF.